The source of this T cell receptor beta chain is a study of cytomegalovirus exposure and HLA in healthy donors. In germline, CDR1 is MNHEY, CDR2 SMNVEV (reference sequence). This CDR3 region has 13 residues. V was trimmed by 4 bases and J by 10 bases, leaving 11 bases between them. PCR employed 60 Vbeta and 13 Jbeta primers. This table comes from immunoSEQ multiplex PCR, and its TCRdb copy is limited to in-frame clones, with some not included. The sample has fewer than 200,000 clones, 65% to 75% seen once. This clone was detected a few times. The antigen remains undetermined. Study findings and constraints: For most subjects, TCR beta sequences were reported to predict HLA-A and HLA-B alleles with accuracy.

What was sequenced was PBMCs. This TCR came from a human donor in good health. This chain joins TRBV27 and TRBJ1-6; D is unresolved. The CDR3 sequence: CASSSMVGSPLHF. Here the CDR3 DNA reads TGTGCCAGCAGTTCAATGGTGGGCTCACCCCTCCACTTT.